This entry features one T cell receptor beta chain sequence. Antigen unknown. This specimen belongs to a study of identifying expanded T cells in peripheral blood. Healthy donors had no documented immune events, such as infections, while sampled. Study observations and caveats: Over about two and four weeks, about 17 and 20 clones changed, versus 1.2 between replicates. Approximately two-week clone count variance significantly increased as total template count grew.

Germline assignment: CDR1 SGHKS and CDR2 YYEKEE (reference sequence). The germline V and J ends were trimmed by 3 bases and 2 bases, with 9 bases remaining between them. This CDR3 has 13 residues. Assay: immunoSEQ multiplex PCR; the TCRdb copy retains only in-frame clones and omits some. Among about 100,000 clones listed, 87% were seen once. This receptor was taken from a person between 18 and 69 years old in good health. This chain links TRBV5-5 with TRBJ2-7, with D tentatively TRBD1 (5 bases). The sequenced material came from blood. The CDR3 DNA reads as TGTGCCAGCAGCTGGGGCCCAACCTACGAGCAGTACTTC. Protein: CASSWGPTYEQYF.